This T cell receptor beta chain emerged from a study of T cell repertoires in cytomegalovirus infection. Study as a whole: HLA-B-restricted CMV epitopes that are well studied, plus recently identified HLA-C-restricted ones, were used by the study. Public signatures in TCR beta pointed to CMV infection and matching HLA type. Study-level points and caveats: The study found HLA-C-restricted CMV-specific TCR beta clonotypes dominating the ex vivo response. The cumulative frequency of public TCR beta families identified carriers of CMV plus the relevant HLA.

TCRdb used MiXCR to reprocess the reads, holding one entry per CDR3 protein. This sample has 900,000 to 950,000 distinct CDR3 sequences, with around a third found just once. This clonotype turned up a few times. The antigen is undetermined. Looked up from germline, CDR1 is SGHVS and CDR2 is FQNEAQ. The ends were cut back, 0 bases at V and 3 bases at J, with 12 bases in the middle. This CDR3 comprises 16 residues. This clonotype was obtained from a human donor in good health (CMV status not recorded). Some clones in this sample may be carry-over from other donors' samples. This sequence joins TRBV7-8 and TRBJ1-5; D not resolved. The sequencing here drew on cultured CD8+ T cells from PBMCs, taken from culture after CMV antigen stimulation. Written as DNA, the CDR3 is TGTGCCAGCAGCTTAGCGCTTTGGCAGATCAATCAGCCCCAGCATTTT. This translates into CASSLALWQINQPQHF.